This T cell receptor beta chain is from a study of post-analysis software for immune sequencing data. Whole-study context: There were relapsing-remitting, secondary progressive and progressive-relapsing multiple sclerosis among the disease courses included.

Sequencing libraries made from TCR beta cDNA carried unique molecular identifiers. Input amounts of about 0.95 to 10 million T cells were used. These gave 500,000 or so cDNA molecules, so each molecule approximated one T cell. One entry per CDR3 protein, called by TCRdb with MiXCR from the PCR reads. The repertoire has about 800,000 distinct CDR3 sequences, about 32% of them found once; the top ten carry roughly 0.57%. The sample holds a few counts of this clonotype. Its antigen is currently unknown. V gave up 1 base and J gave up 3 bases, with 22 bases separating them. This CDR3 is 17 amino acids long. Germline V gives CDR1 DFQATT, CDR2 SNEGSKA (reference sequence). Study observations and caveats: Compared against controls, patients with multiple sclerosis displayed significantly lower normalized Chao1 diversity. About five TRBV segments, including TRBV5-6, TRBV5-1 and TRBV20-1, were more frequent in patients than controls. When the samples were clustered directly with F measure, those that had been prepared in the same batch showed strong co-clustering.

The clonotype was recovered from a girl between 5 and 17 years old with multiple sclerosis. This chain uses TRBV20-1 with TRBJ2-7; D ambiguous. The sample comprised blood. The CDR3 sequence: CSARGPGRAATFYEQYF. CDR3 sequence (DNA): TGCAGTGCTAGAGGCCCCGGACGGGCCGCGACCTTCTACGAGCAGTACTTC.